Listed below are T cell receptor beta chains from one sample, sequenced in a study of cytomegalovirus exposure and HLA in healthy donors. Using immunoSEQ multiplex PCR, the repertoire was profiled, and TCRdb retains in-frame clones only, with some absent. The table lists some 150,000 clones, more than 8% of them singletons. Sample: PBMCs. The receptors were sampled from a man in his forties or fifties in good health and CMV-seronegative. The CDR3 runs from the conserved cysteine through the conserved F or W. A D gene is named only where the DNA matches it firmly. Clone size appears in some rows only: once, few, many, or a class for an expanded clone.

clone size,J gene,V gene,D gene,CDR3 DNA,CDR3 protein
.,TRBJ1-1,TRBV12-5,.,TGTGCTAGTGGTTTGGTCCTACAGGGGAACACTGAAGCTTTCTTT,CASGLVLQGNTEAFF
few,TRBJ2-7,TRBV25-1,TRBD1,TGTGCCAGCAGTGAGGGACAGCCTTACTACGAGCAGTACTTC,CASSEGQPYYEQYF
few,TRBJ2-2,TRBV7-3,.,TGTGCCAGCAGCTTAGGGCCCGGGGAGCTGTTTTTT,CASSLGPGELFF
.,TRBJ1-1,TRBV27,.,TGTGCCAGCAGTTTATGGTGGCAGGGGAACACTGAAGCTTTCTTT,CASSLWWQGNTEAFF
few,TRBJ2-3,TRBV5-1,.,TGCGCCAGCAGCATACAGACAGGATACACAGATACGCAGTATTTT,CASSIQTGYTDTQYF
.,TRBJ1-4,TRBV6-5,.,TGTGCCAGCAGTCCGAGGGGAGGGAGGGAAAAACTGTTTTTT,CASSPRGGREKLFF
.,TRBJ2-6,TRBV10-3,.,TGTGCCACCGCCCGCTCAGCGAGCTCTGGGGCCAACGTCCTGACTTTC,CATARSASSGANVLTF
.,TRBJ1-2,TRBV7-2,TRBD1,TGTGCCAGCAGCTCCCGCGGACAGGGCGTGGGGGGCTACACCTTC,CASSSRGQGVGGYTF
few,TRBJ2-5,TRBV6-1,TRBD1,TGTGCCAGCAGATCCCGGACAGGGGGCGGAGAGACCCAGTACTTC,CASRSRTGGGETQYF
.,TRBJ1-3,TRBV19,.,TGTGCCAGTAGCCTAGGACAACCCTCTGGAAACACCATATATTTT,CASSLGQPSGNTIYF
few,TRBJ2-5,TRBV11-2,TRBD1,TGTGCCAGCAGCTTAGCATGGGCAGGGGGAGAAGAGACCCAGTACTTC,CASSLAWAGGEETQYF
.,TRBJ2-7,TRBV2,TRBD1,TGTGCCACCAAGGGGACAGCGAACTCCTACGAGCAGTACTTC,CATKGTANSYEQYF
.,TRBJ2-6,TRBV7-9,.,TGTGCCAGCAGCTTATATGGGGCCAACGTCCTGACTTTC,CASSLYGANVLTF
.,TRBJ1-2,TRBV4-1,.,TGCGCCAGCAGCCAAGCGGTAACGCGGAACTATGGCTACACCTTC,CASSQAVTRNYGYTF
few,TRBJ2-5,TRBV6-5,.,TGTGCCAGCAGTTACGGGGGTACAGTTAGCGGAGAGACCCAGTACTTC,CASSYGGTVSGETQYF
few,TRBJ2-7,TRBV6-1,.,TGTGCCAGCTCCCGACAGGATGGCCTCTCCGAGCAGTACTTC,CASSRQDGLSEQYF
few,TRBJ1-1,TRBV5-1,TRBD1,TGCGCCAGCGCCCGGGACAGGGCCGGGAACACTGAAGCTTTCTTT,CASARDRAGNTEAFF
.,TRBJ2-5,TRBV19,TRBD1,TGTGCCAGTAGCCGGGACAGCGGCCAGGAGACCCAGTACTTC,CASSRDSGQETQYF
.,TRBJ2-7,TRBV2,TRBD2,TGTGCCAGCAGCATTACTAGCGGGAGCTACGAGCAGTACTTC,CASSITSGSYEQYF
few,TRBJ2-1,TRBV11-2,.,TGTGCCAGCAGCCTCAGTGAGCAGTTCTTC,CASSLSEQFF
.,TRBJ1-1,TRBV11-3,.,TGTGCCAGCAGCTTAGAGGTAGATAGATCTGTTGAAGCTTTCTTT,CASSLEVDRSVEAFF
few,TRBJ2-7,TRBV4-1,TRBD2,TGCGCCAGCAGTCCGGGGGGGCTGCCGGTCTCGTCTTACGAGCAGTACTTC,CASSPGGLPVSSYEQYF
.,TRBJ2-1,TRBV10-3,.,TGTGCCATCAGGGGACTCGCGGACAATGAGCAGTTCTTC,CAIRGLADNEQFF
few,TRBJ2-3,TRBV5-1,.,TGCGCCAGCAGCTTGGCCCCCGGGAGAGATACGCAGTATTTT,CASSLAPGRDTQYF
few,TRBJ1-3,TRBV7-2,.,TGTGCCAGCAGCTTTGCCCCCTTGGTGGGGAGAGGAAACACCATATATTTT,CASSFAPLVGRGNTIYF
.,TRBJ1-2,TRBV29-1,.,TGCAGCGCAGGAGCGGACTATGGCTACACCTTC,CSAGADYGYTF
.,TRBJ1-5,TRBV28,.,TGTGCCAGCAATCCCGGGGGGGTCAATCAGCCCCAGCATTTT,CASNPGGVNQPQHF
.,TRBJ2-7,TRBV27,.,TGTGCCAGCAGTTTATCCAGGGTAGAAGCCTACGAGCAGTACTTC,CASSLSRVEAYEQYF
.,TRBJ2-5,TRBV25-1,.,TGTGCCAGCAGCAGGGGCAGGGGCGGTGGGGAAACCCAGTACTTC,CASSRGRGGGETQYF
few,TRBJ1-6,TRBV6-1,.,TGTGCCAGCAGCGACTTAAGGGGGGGTAATTCACCCCTCCACTTT,CASSDLRGGNSPLHF
few,TRBJ2-2,TRBV19,TRBD1,TGTGCCAGTAGCCGGGGACAGGGGATCGGGGAGCTGTTTTTT,CASSRGQGIGELFF
.,TRBJ1-2,TRBV28,.,TGTGCCAGCAGCCCCCTTGTAAAAAGCTACACCTTC,CASSPLVKSYTF
few,TRBJ1-2,TRBV27,.,TGTGCCAGCAGTCACCTTACCGGGACATTTGCCTCCCTCTATGGCTACACCTTC,CASSHLTGTFASLYGYTF
few,TRBJ2-1,TRBV5-1,.,TGCGCCAGCAGCGGAGACTTCTACGGAAATGAGCAGTTCTTC,CASSGDFYGNEQFF
.,TRBJ2-6,TRBV6-1,.,TGTGCCAGCAGTGAAAGTGGGAGAGGGGCCAACGTCCTGACTTTC,CASSESGRGANVLTF
few,TRBJ1-1,TRBV6-5,.,TGTGCCAGCGTCGCCGGGGAATACACTGAAGCTTTCTTT,CASVAGEYTEAFF
few,TRBJ2-5,TRBV12-2,.,TGTGCAAGTCGCTCCGGGACTCCGAAAGAGACCCAGTACTTC,CASRSGTPKETQYF
.,TRBJ1-2,TRBV5-4,.,TGTGCCAGCAGCTTGGTGGAGGAGGACTATGGCTACACCTTC,CASSLVEEDYGYTF
few,TRBJ1-1,TRBV5-6,.,TGTGCCAGCAGCACCCCTACGAGCACTGAAGCTTTCTTT,CASSTPTSTEAFF
many,TRBJ2-7,TRBV29-1,TRBD1,TGCAGCGCAGGTGGACAGGGACTCTCCTCCGAGCAGTACTTC,CSAGGQGLSSEQYF
few,TRBJ1-2,TRBV18,.,TGTGCCAGCTCCCCGAGAGAGGGACTGGATGGCTACACCTTC,CASSPREGLDGYTF
.,TRBJ2-2,TRBV5-1,.,TGCGCCAGCACCTTCGGAGGGGGCTCCGGGGAGCTGTTTTTT,CASTFGGGSGELFF
.,TRBJ1-1,TRBV2,.,TGTGCCAGCAAGGCGGAGACAGACGCTGAAGCTTTCTTT,CASKAETDAEAFF
.,TRBJ2-7,TRBV18,TRBD2,TGTGCCAGCTCACCAGAGGTAGCGGGGGGGAGAAACGAGCAGTACTTC,CASSPEVAGGRNEQYF
.,TRBJ2-3,TRBV6-1,TRBD2,TGTGCCAGCAGTGAATCCCAGCGGGGGGAAGTAACTCCGTATTTT,CASSESQRGEVTPYF
few,TRBJ1-6,TRBV5-1,TRBD1,TGCGCCAGCAGCTTCGGGACAGGGAATTCACCCCTCCACTTT,CASSFGTGNSPLHF